A single sample gave rise to the 31 T cell receptor beta chains below, sequenced in a study of cytomegalovirus exposure and HLA in healthy donors. The PCR ran on 60 Vbeta and 13 Jbeta primers. Some clones are missing from TCRdb's copy, which holds only in-frame ones; the method was immunoSEQ multiplex PCR. The sample lists 210,000 or so clones; about 80% were seen once. Sequencing was done on a sample of PBMCs. The receptors shown here come from a man in his forties or fifties in good health and CMV-seronegative.

This clone has a handful of counts. The rearrangement joins TRBV19 to TRBJ2-2, with 9 bases aligning to TRBD2. This CDR3 spans 15 amino acids. Trimming removed 7 bases from V and 0 bases from J; junction bases left unmatched: 3. The V gene's germline CDR1 is LNHDA and CDR2 SQIVND (reference sequence). The CDR3 DNA is TGTGCCAGTAACCCTAGCGGGGCGAACACCGGGGAGCTGTTTTTT. Its protein is CASNPSGANTGELFF. Together with reference TRBV19 and TRBJ2-2, the CDR3 gives the full variable domain: DGGITQSPKYLFRKEGQNVTLSCEQNLNHDAMYWYRQDPGQGLRLIYYSQIVNDFQKGDIAEGYSVSREKKESFPLTVTSAQKNPTAFYLCASNPSGANTGELFFGEGSRLTVL.

This chain uses TRBV5-8 with TRBJ2-1; a possible D gene is TRBD1 (6 bases). Trimming took off 4 bases at V and 4 bases at J, with 12 bases between the two ends. CDR1 and CDR2 (germline): SGHTS, YDEGEE. The CDR3 loop spans 14 amino acids. The CDR3, as DNA: TGTGCCAGCAGCCCCCGGACAGCATACAATGAGCAGTTCTTC. Its translation: CASSPRTAYNEQFF.

The chain is built from TRBV29-1 and TRBJ1-4, with D tentatively TRBD1 (6 bases). V was shortened by 7 bases and J by 7 bases, with 13 bases between the two germline ends. The germline gives CDR1 SQVTM, CDR2 ANQGSEA. This CDR3 contains 12 residues. The CDR3 spells CSAAQGIEKLFF. The CDR3 DNA reads TGCAGCGCCGCACAGGGAATTGAAAAACTGTTTTTT.

V and J are TRBV11-2 and TRBJ1-1; D uncertain. The CDR3 covers 13 residues. CDR1 and CDR2 from the germline V gene are SGHAT and FQNNGV. Deletions cut 2 bases from V and 5 bases from J, with 9 bases between. The DNA of the CDR3 is TGTGCCAGCAGCTTATTGATCGAGACTGAAGCTTTCTTT. Protein product: CASSLLIETEAFF.

This rearrangement joins TRBV4-1 to TRBJ2-7; 7 bases line up with TRBD1. With 0 bases clipped from V and 0 bases from J, the junction kept 8 bases outside the gene matches. The CDR3 totals 17 residues. Per the germline V gene, CDR1 is MGHRA and CDR2 is YSYEKL. CDR3 in amino acids: CASSQDRDSSYSYEQYF. The CDR3, as DNA: TGCGCCAGCAGCCAAGATCGGGACAGCAGTTACTCCTACGAGCAGTACTTC.

The chain couples TRBV19 to TRBJ1-1; 11 positions match TRBD1. V lost 2 bases and J lost 4; bases outside the gene matches: 6. Looked up from germline, CDR1 is LNHDA and CDR2 is SQIVND (reference sequence). The CDR3 runs to 16 residues. The CDR3 here is CASSIKGTGGPTEAFF. The CDR3 DNA reads as TGTGCCAGTAGTATAAAGGGGACAGGGGGGCCCACTGAAGCTTTCTTT.

This chain links TRBV28 with TRBJ1-6; D possibly corresponds to TRBD1 (5 bases). V lost 6 bases to trimming and J lost 6 bases, with 9 bases between them. The CDR3 loop spans 13 amino acids. Germline-derived CDR1 and CDR2 are MDHEN and SYDVKM. CDR3: CASRFQGNSPLHF. The CDR3 DNA is TGTGCCAGCAGATTCCAGGGTAATTCACCCCTCCACTTT.

The genes are TRBV15 and TRBJ1-1; D remains ambiguous. The CDR3 is made up of 14 amino acids. Trimming pared 6 bases from V and 1 base from J, leaving 12 bases between. Germline V CDR1 and CDR2: LNHNV, YYDKDF (reference sequence). The CDR3 nucleotides are TGTGCCACCAGAGATGGGTGGGCGAACACTGAAGCTTTCTTT. Residues: CATRDGWANTEAFF.

The chain combines TRBV6-4 with TRBJ2-1, with 10 positions matching TRBD2. The length of the CDR3 is 13 residues. The germline V gene encodes CDR1 MRHNA and CDR2 SNTAGT. The V and J ends lost 3 bases and 7 bases, in that order; junction bases with no gene match: 0. The CDR3 here is CASSELAGNEQFF. The CDR3 bases are TGTGCCAGCAGTGAACTAGCGGGAAATGAGCAGTTCTTC.

This chain joins TRBV2 and TRBJ1-3; weak D call: TRBD1 (6 bases). V shed 6 bases and J shed 0 bases, with 12 bases lying between them. The germline V gene has CDR1 SNHLY and CDR2 FYNNEI. The CDR3 length is 15 residues. Here the CDR3 reads CASRRQVDSGNTIYF. The CDR3 bases are TGTGCCAGCAGACGACAGGTCGACTCTGGAAACACCATATATTTT.

Notes on this clone: The junction and the germline gene differ at one end; a read error may be behind it. This rearrangement joins TRBV7-8 to TRBJ1-3; D gene uncertain. The CDR3 is 17 amino acids. CDR1 and CDR2 from the germline V gene are SGHVS and FQNEAQ. CDR3 nucleotide sequence: TGTGCCAGCACCTTAATGGATAGCCGGTGGCAGCGAAACACCATATATTTT. This sequence encodes CASTLMDSRWQRNTIYF.

There are a few counts of this clone. This chain uses TRBV6-6 with TRBJ2-5; 8 positions agree with TRBD1. The CDR3 is made up of 14 amino acids. J was trimmed by 5 bases and V by 4 bases; bases with no gene match: 6. Germline V lookup: CDR1 MNHNY, CDR2 SVGAGI (reference sequence). The CDR3 DNA follows: TGTGCCAGCAGTTTAAGACAGGGGCGGGAGACCCAGTACTTC. It yields the protein CASSLRQGRETQYF.

The chain is built from TRBV7-9 and TRBJ1-2; TRBD1 aligns across 9 bases. This CDR3 has 14 residues. J was trimmed by 5 bases and V by 5 bases; bases with no gene match: 6. The germline V gene encodes CDR1 SEHNR and CDR2 FQNEAQ (reference sequence). The CDR3 is CASSEGQGLYGYTF. The CDR3 DNA reads TGTGCCAGCAGCGAGGGACAGGGACTTTATGGCTACACCTTC.

The rearrangement uses TRBV10-2 and TRBJ1-2; D may be TRBD1 (6 bases). V was pared by 3 bases and J by 0 bases, with 8 bases between. The length of the CDR3 is 14 residues. Per germline, CDR1 WSHSY and CDR2 SAAADI. CDR3 loop: CASSEQGPNYGYTF. The CDR3 region has the DNA TGCGCCAGCAGTGAACAGGGACCTAACTATGGCTACACCTTC.

The chain carries TRBV5-6 and TRBJ2-1; D possibly corresponds to TRBD2 (9 bases). Looked up from germline, CDR1 is SGHDT and CDR2 is YYEEEE. Trimming took 4 bases from V and 10 from J, leaving 15 bases between them. The CDR3 covers 13 residues. The CDR3 sequence is CASSRTGTSEQFF. The CDR3 DNA is TGTGCCAGCAGCAGGACAGGGACTAGCGAGCAGTTCTTC.

The CDR3 DNA reads TGTGCCAGCAGTCCCGGACTAGCGTCCTACGAGCAGTACTTC. Translated: CASSPGLASYEQYF. V is TRBV7-7 and J is TRBJ2-7, with 9 bases fitting TRBD2. The germline V gene encodes CDR1 SSHAT and CDR2 FNYEAQ (reference sequence). The V gene end was trimmed by 6 bases and the J gene end by 1 base; junction bases not matched to a gene: 4. The CDR3 runs to 14 residues.

The chain couples TRBV6-1 to TRBJ1-1; D call uncertain. V was clipped by 5 bases and J by 8 bases, with 12 bases between them. Germline CDR1 is MNHNS and CDR2 is SASEGT. This CDR3 spans 12 amino acids. CDR3 bases: TGTGCCAGCAGTACAGAGTCGGTCGAAGCTTTCTTT. This translates into CASSTESVEAFF.

CDR3 sequence (DNA): TGTGCCAGCAGCCCCCGACTAGCGGGGGGGCCGGATTCCGGGGAGCTGTTTTTT. Translating gives CASSPRLAGGPDSGELFF. The gene calls are TRBV5-4 and TRBJ2-2; 14 bases are shared with TRBD2. Germline V lookup: CDR1 SGHNT, CDR2 YYREEE (reference sequence). The CDR3 is made up of 18 amino acids. The V segment lost 4 bases and the J segment 6 bases; nucleotides outside the gene matches: 11.

The CDR3 loop is CASSAGISYEQYF. CDR3 in DNA: TGCGCCAGCAGTGCTGGCATCTCCTACGAGCAGTACTTC. V usage is TRBV10-2 and J usage is TRBJ2-7; D unclear. This CDR3 comprises 13 residues. The V gene lost 4 bases and the J gene lost 0 bases, with 7 bases spanning the gap. Germline CDR1 reads WSHSY; CDR2 reads SAAADI.

This clone was observed a handful of times. This sequence joins TRBV29-1 and TRBJ2-2, with TRBD2 identical over 11 bases. J was trimmed by 5 bases and V by 7 bases; bases with no gene match: 9. The V gene's germline CDR1 is SQVTM and CDR2 ANQGSEA. The CDR3 totals 15 residues. CDR3 DNA: TGCAGCGGGGTTACTAGCGGGGGAAGGACCGGGGAGCTGTTTTTT. Translated: CSGVTSGGRTGELFF.

The chain is built from TRBV2 and TRBJ2-7, with 8 positions matching TRBD1. Germline trimming cut 4 bases from V and 0 bases from J; bases unmatched to any gene: 2. CDR1 and CDR2 (germline): SNHLY, FYNNEI. The CDR3 runs to 14 residues. CDR3 sequence reads: CASSVGTGSYEQYF. Here the CDR3 DNA reads TGTGCCAGCAGTGTAGGGACAGGCTCCTACGAGCAGTACTTC.

The V call is TRBV28, the J call TRBJ1-6, with D perhaps matching TRBD1 (5 bases). Trimming cost V 11 bases and J 8 bases, with 13 bases left between them. This CDR3 is built from 12 residues. Looked up from germline, CDR1 is MDHEN and CDR2 is SYDVKM. CDR3 bases: TGTGCCTCCAAGGCGGGGGATTCACCCCTCCACTTT. It specifies CASKAGDSPLHF.

This clone was observed a handful of times. The chain recombines TRBV2 with TRBJ1-5, with a tentative D call TRBD1 (5 bases). Between the trimmed V and J ends, which lost 5 bases and 2 bases, there was a span of 13 bases. The CDR3 is 15 amino acids. CDR1 and CDR2 from the germline V gene are SNHLY and FYNNEI. CDR3 protein: CASSFQGGGNQPQHF. DNA of the CDR3: TGTGCCAGCAGTTTCCAGGGCGGGGGCAATCAGCCCCAGCATTTT.

The rearrangement links TRBV27 to TRBJ2-1; no firm D call. This CDR3 is built from 16 residues. CDR1 and CDR2 from the germline V gene are MNHEY and SMNVEV (reference sequence). V shed 8 bases and J shed 0 bases, with 17 bases lying between them. The CDR3 spells CASHETSGSSYNEQFF. In nucleotides, the CDR3 is TGTGCCAGCCACGAAACCTCCGGTAGCTCCTACAATGAGCAGTTCTTC.

The chain uses TRBV2 and TRBJ2-7, with a possible D match to TRBD1 (6 bases). The CDR3 loop spans 14 amino acids. The V gene lost 4 bases and the J gene lost 5 bases, with 15 bases spanning the gap. Germline V lookup: CDR1 SNHLY, CDR2 FYNNEI. CDR3 in amino acids: CASSGTVDPHEQYF. CDR3 nucleotides: TGTGCCAGCAGTGGGACAGTTGATCCACACGAGCAGTACTTC.

A single count supports this clone. A junction end diverges from the germline sequence, so it may reflect a read error. The V call is TRBV7-9, the J call TRBJ1-1; 7 bases agree with TRBD1. The CDR3 has 16 residues. Germline CDR1 and CDR2: SEHNR and FQNEAQ (reference sequence). CDR3 DNA: TGTTCCAGCCGGGGAACCAAGGGGGCGCGGAACACTGAAGCTTTCTTT. This codes for CSSRGTKGARNTEAFF.

This chain joins TRBV27 and TRBJ1-1; TRBD1 matches at 7 bases. J was trimmed by 3 bases and V by 6 bases; bases with no gene match: 13. Germline V gene lookup returns CDR1 MNHEY and CDR2 SMNVEV (reference sequence). The CDR3 spans 16 residues. The CDR3 DNA follows: TGTGCCAGCAGCGCCAGGGACAGATATCCTTACACTGAAGCTTTCTTT. This codes for CASSARDRYPYTEAFF.

This rearrangement joins TRBV30 to TRBJ1-2; weak D call: TRBD1 (5 bases). Germline V gene lookup returns CDR1 GTSNPN and CDR2 SVGIG (reference sequence). This CDR3 is built from 13 residues. Trimming stripped 3 bases from V and 2 bases from J, with 10 bases between. CDR3 protein: CAWRSAGNYGYTF. CDR3 DNA sequence: TGTGCCTGGAGGTCGGCAGGGAACTATGGCTACACCTTC. Full variable domain (outside the CDR3, taken from reference TRBV30 and TRBJ1-2): SQTIHQWPATLVQPVGSPLSLECTVEGTSNPNLYWYRQAAGRGLQLLFYSVGIGQISSEVPQNLSASRPQDRQFILSSKKLLLSDSGFYLCAWRSAGNYGYTFGSGTRLTVV.

The V call is TRBV9, the J call TRBJ2-7, with D possibly TRBD2 on 5 matching bases. The germline V gene has CDR1 SGDLS and CDR2 YYNGEE. This CDR3 region has 12 residues. The germline V and J ends were trimmed by 0 bases and 6 bases, with 7 bases remaining between them. CDR3 sequence reads: CASSVDEGEQYF. The CDR3 DNA reads as TGTGCCAGCAGCGTAGACGAGGGCGAGCAGTACTTC.

J is TRBJ2-1 and V is TRBV14, with D perhaps TRBD1 (5 bases). Germline values: CDR1 SGHDN, CDR2 FVKESK. There are 16 residues in the CDR3. V was trimmed by 1 base and J by 0 bases, leaving 10 bases between them. For the CDR3, the DNA is TGTGCCAGCAGCCAAGCCAGGGCCAGCTCCTACAATGAGCAGTTCTTC. Residues: CASSQARASSYNEQFF.

This clone was detected a few times. The rearrangement links TRBV18 to TRBJ1-2, with D maybe TRBD1 (5 bases). The V gene lost 4 bases and the J gene lost 4 bases, with 13 bases spanning the gap. Germline lookup yields CDR1 KGHSH and CDR2 LQKENI. The CDR3 runs to 14 residues. CDR3 sequence (DNA): TGTGCCAGCTCACTCGAGCAGGGTGCCTATGGCTACACCTTC. Translated, it gives CASSLEQGAYGYTF.